This TCR beta chain came from a study of cytomegalovirus exposure and HLA in healthy donors (dated 2017 in TCRdb). Study-wide context: An earlier analysis of a few hundred of the donors reported approximately 300 Gb of sequence data and roughly 120 million unique TCR beta sequences obtained from about 200 million T cells. Of the 398 genotyped donors, approximately 82% fell in the genetic ancestry cluster associated with self-reported Caucasian donors. The study was designed to test whether signatures of past pathogen exposure could be identified by cataloging public T cell receptors. To decide whether each TCR beta V gene segment behaved as functional or pseudogenic, an earlier analysis of fewer than 750 of the donors relied on high-throughput TCR beta sequencing. All discovery cohort repertoires had been generated using a single sequencing platform. To predict cytomegalovirus infection status, the study brought together high-throughput TCR immunosequencing, statistical association of individual TCRs with disease status, and machine learning. Class I and class II HLA loci were covered by the typing at four-digit resolution. The T cell repertoires of 666 subjects were profiled by immunosequencing and related to cytomegalovirus serostatus. Roughly five DR-DQ haplotypes were handled as single units for association and clustering because linkage in the cohort was strong. Donor age, sex, ethnicity and CMV serostatus were collected together with the repertoire data. A later genetic analysis took genome-wide SNP genotypes for 398 of the 666 donors and used that subset as a discovery cohort. A separate validation cohort of about 110 different subjects was used in addition to the approximately 610-subject first cohort. On average, about 240,000 unique TCR beta nucleotide sequences were sequenced per donor among 398 genotyped donors of the cohort, with roughly 18% of those sequences being non-productive. To study patterns of TCR occurrence, a later analysis re-analyzed previously published TCR beta repertoires from 650 to 750 donors and added high-resolution HLA genotyping. Roughly 300 gigabases of sequencing data and around 87 million unique TCR sequences were included in an early release covering roughly 600 HLA-typed donors. Typing coverage varied by locus: roughly 620-640 donors for A, B, C, DRB1 and DQB1; 522 for DQA1; nearly 610 for DPA1; 450 to 480 for DPB1. In the later analysis, no new phenotypic data were used to find candidate immune exposures; instead, reliance was placed on TCR beta sequences and their occurrence across donors. What the authors observed across the whole study: HLA typing was unavailable for some donors at each locus, so association tests used only the typed subset. V-gene and J-gene trimming of TCR beta chains was associated with a missense DCLRE1C variant in a later genetic analysis, and the association was replicated in an independent cohort. The authors suggested that the approach could potentially be extended to other disease states and immunological phenotypes. According to a later analysis, most CMV-associated TCR beta chains appeared to be HLA-restricted, and the HLA associations seemed to be driven largely by CMV exposure. The classifier was reported to diagnose cytomegalovirus status with high specificity and sensitivity in both the original and validation cohorts. Immune exposure information for the cohort was limited to CMV serostatus. The presence/absence analyses assumed that sequencing depth was roughly uniform across donors, and that assumption may not be true. The 87-base-pair reads could not distinguish some IMGT-functional V segments, including TRBV6-2 and TRBV6-3, so those segments were excluded. In a later analysis, HLA-associated TCR beta chains were found to be more clonally expanded and to have lower generation probabilities than equally common non-associated chains. Correlated functional status among segregating V segments might reflect linkage disequilibrium, but an unknown experimental factor could not be ruled out. The study listed 150 to 200 TCR beta chains as associated with cytomegalovirus. When HLA alleles, especially DR and DQ, strongly co-occurred, attributing TCR associations to individual alleles was difficult. In a later analysis, more than 15,000 TCR beta sequences were associated with specific HLA alleles at a false discovery rate of 0.05. The cohort was sequenced for TCR beta chains only, and without alpha or paired-chain data the features that could be detected were limited. In a later analysis, the rate of TCR association differed among HLA loci, with DRB1 alleles having the most associated TCRs and HLA-C alleles having the fewest. According to a later analysis, parvovirus B19, influenza, CMV and Epstein-Barr virus appeared linked to several top co-occurrence clusters. A later genetic analysis reported fewer N-insertions in productive TCRs among donors in an Asian-associated ancestry cluster than the roughly 720-donor mean. In vitro tests confirmed that a few of the cytomegalovirus-associated TCR beta chains recognize cytomegalovirus antigens. A cluster of highly shared sequence variants was judged likely to represent a technical artifact of the sequencing pipeline. A further reported finding was that TCR beta sequences accurately predicted the HLA-A and HLA-B alleles for most subjects in the first cohort. Most TCR sequences were observed very rarely across donors, whereas some public TCRs were present in many individuals. In an earlier analysis of approximately 590 of the donors, most TCR beta V segments appeared in productive rearrangements about 90% or about 30% of the time, broadly matching IMGT annotations. Approximately 18 rarely observed V segments, including chromosome 9 orphons, were excluded from the earlier analysis of several hundred of the donors because counts were too low.

The CDR3 holds 11 amino acids from the cysteine to the phenylalanine. CDR3 DNA only is kept here, 33 bases in frame from base 1. The germline V gene (reference sequence) provides CDR1 MNHNY and CDR2 SVGAGI. V loses 4 bases of germline sequence and J loses 6 bases, and the interval between the two ends is 3 bases. The cohort comprised more than 550 healthy bone marrow donors. All cohort members were sampled while nominally healthy, although unrecorded immune exposures were likely present. The donor was CMV seropositive and was included in the group of 289 seropositive cohort members. A peripheral blood sample was collected from each donor, and TCR beta sequencing was performed on peripheral blood mononuclear cells. The Qiagen DNeasy Blood Extraction Kit was used to extract genomic DNA from the blood cell samples. Library preparation employed the immunoSEQ multiplex PCR assay. The multiplex PCR relied on a mix of 60 forward primers for TCR Vbeta segments and 13 reverse primers for TCR Jbeta segments. The CDR3 region of rearranged TCR beta genes was amplified from genomic DNA with a multiplex PCR assay. The amplified TCR beta libraries were sequenced on the Illumina HiSeq System as 87-base-pair reads. The source study handled its data this way. A later analysis counted 65 million to 90 million unique TCR beta chains across the 550 to 700 repertoires, and around 9.9 million of these chains were shared by at least two donors. To remove PCR and sequencing errors, raw reads were error-corrected and collapsed into unique sequences using a nearest-neighbor algorithm that merged closely related sequences. CDR3 sequences were aligned to IMGT reference sequences to assign V, D and J gene segments. For a sequence to be retained, a match of at least six nucleotides to both a V gene segment and a J gene segment was required. Rearrangements were called productive when the CDR3 lacked stop codons and stayed in frame with V and J; all others were non-productive. CDR3 was defined by IMGT convention, running from the second conserved V-encoded cysteine to the conserved J-encoded phenylalanine. In an earlier analysis of more than 550 of the donors, sequences lacking an unambiguous match to a single V gene segment were excluded. In an earlier analysis of around 590 of the donors, a V segment was called functional when productive rearrangements were above 56.7%, and segregating when the standard deviation between donors exceeded 5%. To diagnose cytomegalovirus status from the catalog of TCR beta chain sequences, a statistical classification framework was built. In a later analysis, TCR nucleotide sequences were compared against IMGT/GENE-DB human TR gene sequences so that V and J genes could be assigned. Using the TCRdist pipeline, a later analysis assigned CDR3 sequences along with most-parsimonious VDJ recombination scenarios. A later analysis defined each TCR beta chain by its CDR3 amino acid sequence plus V-gene family, and excluded reads lacking a unique V-gene family. In a later analysis, 500 to 650 highly shared, low-generation-probability nucleotide sequences were removed to address suspected cross-contamination and a sequencing artifact. A later analysis calculated a clonal expansion index for each public chain from normalized within-repertoire ranks of inferred template counts. Generation probabilities in a later analysis came from a VDJ recombination model fitted to out-of-frame rearrangements, and those results were checked against IGoR. In a later analysis, hypergeometric tests were used to score TCR-TCR, TCR-HLA and TCR-CMV co-occurrence, with a repertoire-size bias correction applied to TCR pairs. In a later analysis, false discovery rates were estimated by permuting HLA or CMV assignments 20 times. A later analysis grouped co-occurring TCRs with DBSCAN, adding TCRdist sequence similarity when clustering within HLA-allele-positive subsets. For co-occurrence clustering, repertoires with fewer than 30,000 or more than 120,000 public chains were excluded, along with four or five repertoires with anomalous nucleotide sharing. The table comes from immuneACCESS by way of TCRdb, which keeps in-frame sequences with V and J called. Part of the clones is missing from these tables; in studies checked, under half for an unresolved V gene and the rest for unknown reasons. The V and J calls and clone size are taken from that table; D and trimming were inferred from the DNA. This sample gives 50,000 to 65,000 clones in total; 75% to 85% of them show up just once. The ten top clones hold roughly 50% of the sample.

Note on this clone: What antigen it recognizes has not been identified. Base qualities are not provided; no much larger clone lies one nucleotide away.

The chain uses TRBV6-6 and TRBJ1-4; no D segment can be confidently identified. This TCR derives from a man in his fifties in good health and CMV-seropositive. The material sequenced was PBMCs. The CDR3 corresponds to CASSSYEKLFF. The DNA reads as follows: TGTGCCAGCAGTTCCTATGAAAAACTGTTTTTT.